The 8 T cell receptor beta chains listed next were all sequenced from one sample in a study of cytomegalovirus exposure and HLA in healthy donors. PCR used 60 Vbeta primers and 13 Jbeta primers. Here immunoSEQ multiplex PCR was the method, and the copy in TCRdb shows in-frame clones only, minus some. The sample holds 200,000 to 250,000 clones; 81% are singletons and the top ten take almost 8%. Sequencing was carried out using PBMCs. The receptor source for this set is a woman aged 60-70 years in good health and CMV-seropositive.

The CDR3 protein is CASSLANRGPTEAFF. The CDR3 coding sequence is TGCGCCAGCAGCTTGGCCAACAGGGGGCCCACTGAAGCTTTCTTT. The chain is built from TRBV5-1 and TRBJ1-1; the match to TRBD1 covers 9 bases. The CDR3 length is 15 residues. V was pared by 0 bases and J by 4 bases, with 4 bases of the junction left unmatched. Germline lookup yields CDR1 SGHRS and CDR2 YFSETQ.

The rearrangement links TRBV28 to TRBJ1-2, with a tentative D call TRBD1 (5 bases). The CDR3 is made up of 12 amino acids. V was clipped by 3 bases and J by 8 bases, with 10 bases between them. Germline V CDR1 and CDR2: MDHEN, SYDVKM. CDR3 sequence (DNA): TGTGCCAGCAGTTTCCCCTCAGGGGGCTACACCTTC. This gives the protein CASSFPSGGYTF.

V usage is TRBV10-1 and J usage is TRBJ2-3, with D perhaps TRBD2 (6 bases). The CDR3 loop spans 12 amino acids. Germline V gives CDR1 WNHNN, CDR2 SYGVQD (reference sequence). The V gene lost 5 bases and the J gene lost 6 bases, with 9 bases spanning the gap. The DNA of the CDR3 is TGCGCCAGCAGTCCGGGAGTGGATACGCAGTATTTT. Translated: CASSPGVDTQYF.

This chain uses TRBV9 with TRBJ1-5, with a weak D call TRBD1 (5 bases). The CDR3 sequence is 13 residues long. V was shortened by 0 bases and J by 5 bases, with 6 bases between the two germline ends. Germline loops: CDR1 SGDLS, CDR2 YYNGEE. CDR3 sequence reads: CASSVGQHQPQHF. The CDR3 DNA follows: TGTGCCAGCAGCGTAGGACAGCATCAGCCCCAGCATTTT.

The table lists this clone with a count of one. The chain employs TRBV2 and TRBJ2-5; 14 bases line up with TRBD2. The V gene end was trimmed by 5 bases and the J gene end by 4 bases; junction bases not matched to a gene: 9. Per the germline V gene, CDR1 is SNHLY and CDR2 is FYNNEI. The CDR3 is 17 amino acids. The CDR3 loop reads CASSYRPGLAGGETQYF. The CDR3 DNA is TGTGCCAGCAGTTACCGGCCAGGACTAGCGGGAGGAGAGACCCAGTACTTC.

The chain has TRBV7-9 and TRBJ1-3; D gene unclear. Germline values: CDR1 SEHNR, CDR2 FQNEAQ (reference sequence). The CDR3 length is 14 residues. V dropped 7 bases and J dropped 0 bases, with 10 bases sitting between them. The CDR3 sequence is CASMQVNSGNTIYF. The CDR3 DNA reads as TGTGCCAGCATGCAGGTCAACTCTGGAAACACCATATATTTT.

The chain is built from TRBV19 and TRBJ1-2; 9 bases match TRBD1. The V gene's germline CDR1 is LNHDA and CDR2 SQIVND (reference sequence). The CDR3 sequence is 18 residues long. Trimming cost V 1 base and J 2 bases; bases outside gene matches: 11. Written as DNA, the CDR3 is TGTGCCAGTAGTATAGGTCCGGGACAGGGTACGGGCAACTATGGCTACACCTTC. Its protein is CASSIGPGQGTGNYGYTF. The full variable domain, completed using reference TRBV19 and TRBJ1-2, is DGGITQSPKYLFRKEGQNVTLSCEQNLNHDAMYWYRQDPGQGLRLIYYSQIVNDFQKGDIAEGYSVSREKKESFPLTVTSAQKNPTAFYLCASSIGPGQGTGNYGYTFGSGTRLTVV.

The gene calls are TRBV4-1 and TRBJ2-7, with 12 bases aligning to TRBD2. V was pared by 1 base and J by 4 bases, with 8 bases of the junction left unmatched. The length of the CDR3 is 17 residues. Germline loops: CDR1 MGHRA, CDR2 YSYEKL. CDR3 in DNA: TGCGCCAGCAGCCAAGCGACGCTAGCGGGAGGGTGGTACGAGCAGTACTTC. It yields the protein CASSQATLAGGWYEQYF.